This is a list of T cell receptor beta chains from one sample in a study of T-cell memory formation after mild COVID-19. A single record per CDR3 protein comes from TCRdb applying MiXCR to the 5' RACE reads. The table shows 470,000 or so distinct CDR3 sequences, with roughly 18% occurring only once. Sequences were obtained from PBMCs or a T cell subset sorted from them (not recorded which). These receptors were taken from an adult woman who had mild COVID-19 (a few samples of this study predate the infection). Cell type and time point are not known. Each CDR3 is given with its conserved first and last residue. The D gene is left open where the match is weak. The size of a clone is reported for some rows only, either as once, few or many, or as a class for expanded clones.

- | many | TRBJ2-1 | TRBV7-6 | CASSLERGTYKSSYNEQFF | TGTGCCAGCAGCTTAGAACGAGGGACTTATAAAAGCTCCTACAATGAGCAGTTCTTC
- | few | TRBJ1-1 | TRBV25-1 | CASSRGYTEAFF | TGTGCCAGCAGTAGAGGGTACACTGAAGCTTTCTTT
TRBD2 | - | TRBJ2-1 | TRBV15 | CATSGTSDHNEQFF | TGTGCCACCAGCGGGACTAGCGACCACAATGAGCAGTTCTTC
- | - | TRBJ1-2 | TRBV6-1 | CASSPGGRYGYTF | TGTGCCAGCAGTCCGGGAGGACGTTATGGCTACACCTTC
TRBD1 | - | TRBJ2-7 | TRBV7-6 | CASSLMGTGSYEQYF | TGTGCCAGCAGCTTAATGGGGACAGGGTCCTACGAGCAGTACTTC
- | few | TRBJ2-5 | TRBV25-1 | CASGAGLQTQYF | TGTGCCAGCGGGGCAGGGTTACAGACCCAGTACTTC
TRBD1 | - | TRBJ2-1 | TRBV12-3/TRBV12-4 | CASSGMTRGRVWYNEQFF | TGTGCCAGCAGTGGGATGACGAGGGGGCGCGTTTGGTACAATGAGCAGTTCTTC
TRBD1 | few | TRBJ2-5 | TRBV28 | CASSLIGTGKETQYF | TGTGCCAGCAGTTTAATAGGGACAGGGAAAGAGACCCAGTACTTC
- | many | TRBJ1-3 | TRBV18 | CASSPPDRPTSGNTIYF | TGTGCCAGCTCACCACCGGACAGACCCACCTCTGGAAACACCATATATTTT
TRBD2 | once | TRBJ2-1 | TRBV10-3 | CAISDGGGSFNEQFF | TGTGCCATCAGTGACGGCGGGGGTTCGTTCAATGAGCAGTTCTTC
- | few | TRBJ2-7 | TRBV4-1 | CASSTTSRANYEQYF | TGCGCCAGCAGCACTACGTCTCGGGCAAACTACGAGCAGTACTTC
- | - | TRBJ2-3 | TRBV29-1 | CSVVGAFSTDTQYF | TGCAGCGTTGTCGGCGCGTTCAGCACAGATACGCAGTATTTT
- | few | TRBJ2-2 | TRBV9 | CASSVPYIGELFF | TGTGCCAGCAGCGTCCCTTATATCGGGGAGCTGTTTTTT
- | few | TRBJ1-5 | TRBV7-8 | CASSLAVISYSNQPQHF | TGTGCCAGCAGCCTGGCGGTGATTAGCTATAGCAATCAGCCCCAGCATTTT
- | - | TRBJ1-1 | TRBV30 | CAWRIRNTNTEAFF | TGTGCCTGGAGAATCCGGAACACAAACACTGAAGCTTTCTTT
TRBD1 | few | TRBJ2-7 | TRBV9 | CASSPRTGAYEQYF | TGTGCCAGCAGCCCCCGGACAGGTGCTTACGAGCAGTACTTC
- | - | TRBJ2-7 | TRBV12-3/TRBV12-4 | CASRPRTLSGEQYF | TGTGCCAGCAGACCTCGGACCCTGTCGGGCGAGCAGTACTTC
- | few | TRBJ2-1 | TRBV7-9 | CASSLGSQGRNNEQFF | TGTGCCAGCAGCTTAGGTTCTCAGGGACGCAACAATGAGCAGTTCTTC
- | few | TRBJ2-5 | TRBV5-1 | CASSKFLASKETQYF | TGCGCCAGCAGCAAATTCTTAGCGTCAAAAGAGACCCAGTACTTC
- | once | TRBJ2-2 | TRBV7-6 | CASRDSSYTGELFF | TGTGCCAGCAGGGACAGCTCTTACACCGGGGAGCTGTTTTTT
- | once | TRBJ1-3 | TRBV7-2 | CASSLGPRTLSGNTIYF | TGTGCCAGCAGCTTAGGGCCTCGGACGCTCTCTGGAAACACCATATATTTT
- | - | TRBJ1-1 | TRBV5-1 | CASSSLSVNTEAFF | TGCGCCAGCAGCTCCCTATCAGTGAACACTGAAGCTTTCTTT
- | - | TRBJ2-1 | TRBV6-2/TRBV6-3 | CASSYSPGTLSSYNEQFF | TGTGCCAGCAGTTATTCCCCAGGGACCCTTAGCTCCTACAATGAGCAGTTCTTC
- | - | TRBJ2-7 | TRBV19 | CASSIVPHSYEQYF | TGTGCCAGTAGTATAGTCCCTCACTCCTACGAGCAGTACTTC
TRBD2 | - | TRBJ2-7 | TRBV19 | CASRESGGSSYEQYF | TGTGCCAGTAGGGAATCGGGGGGATCGTCTTACGAGCAGTACTTC
- | many | TRBJ2-7 | TRBV15 | CATSMKGSYEQYF | TGTGCCACCAGTATGAAGGGATCCTACGAGCAGTACTTC
- | - | TRBJ2-2 | TRBV6-1 | CASSELLTSVTGELFF | TGTGCCAGCAGTGAGCTTCTCACTTCGGTGACCGGGGAGCTGTTTTTT
- | - | TRBJ1-1 | TRBV29-1 | CIGRGGNTEAFF | TGCATCGGAAGAGGGGGGAACACTGAAGCTTTCTTT
TRBD2 | few | TRBJ2-1 | TRBV28 | CASSFKRGGSYNEQFF | TGTGCCAGCAGTTTTAAGCGGGGGGGCTCCTACAATGAGCAGTTCTTC
- | few | TRBJ1-1 | TRBV19 | CASGPSVWAFF | TGTGCCAGTGGCCCCTCAGTGTGGGCTTTCTTT
TRBD1 | many | TRBJ2-1 | TRBV7-7 | CASSADRLNEQFF | TGTGCCAGCAGCGCGGACAGGCTAAATGAGCAGTTCTTC
- | many | TRBJ2-7 | TRBV7-3 | CASSWDSTYEQYF | TGTGCCAGCAGCTGGGACTCAACCTACGAGCAGTACTTC
- | - | TRBJ2-7 | TRBV15 | CATSRVSYEQYF | TGTGCCACCAGCAGAGTTTCCTACGAGCAGTACTTC
TRBD2 | few | TRBJ2-3 | TRBV20-1 | CSAISGGKDTQYF | TGCAGTGCTATTAGCGGGGGTAAAGATACGCAGTATTTT
TRBD1 | few | TRBJ1-5 | TRBV20-1 | CSATDTGGYSNQPQHF | TGCAGTGCTACCGATACAGGGGGTTATAGCAATCAGCCCCAGCATTTT
TRBD1 | - | TRBJ1-6 | TRBV7-8 | CASSTRQGNSSPLHF | TGTGCCAGCAGTACAAGACAGGGCAATAGTTCACCCCTCCACTTT
- | - | TRBJ2-5 | TRBV5-6 | CASSSQWDHQETQYF | TGTGCCAGCAGCTCACAGTGGGACCATCAAGAGACCCAGTACTTC
TRBD2 | few | TRBJ2-7 | TRBV20-1 | CSARGGTSPTSEQYF | TGCAGTGCTAGAGGGGGGACTAGCCCGACCTCCGAGCAGTACTTC
TRBD2 | few | TRBJ2-2 | TRBV29-1 | CSVAPPGGRYTGELFF | TGCAGCGTTGCCCCCCCGGGCGGGAGGTACACCGGGGAGCTGTTTTTT
- | many | TRBJ2-6 | TRBV5-1 | CASSSRRVAPSPGANVLTF | TGCGCCAGCAGCTCAAGACGGGTCGCTCCTTCCCCTGGGGCCAACGTCCTGACTTTC
- | few | TRBJ2-1 | TRBV4-1 | CASSLGVARIPKNEQFF | TGCGCCAGCAGTTTAGGGGTAGCTCGAATCCCTAAAAATGAGCAGTTCTTC
- | - | TRBJ2-7 | TRBV2 | CASSGVPPFYEQYF | TGTGCCAGCAGTGGGGTACCCCCATTCTACGAGCAGTACTTC
- | - | TRBJ2-1 | TRBV11-3 | CASSSYSYNEQFF | TGTGCCAGCAGCTCCTACTCCTACAATGAGCAGTTCTTC
- | few | TRBJ2-3 | TRBV15 | CATSRGESTDTQYF | TGTGCCACCAGCAGAGGAGAGAGCACAGATACGCAGTATTTT
- | - | TRBJ1-5 | TRBV30 | CAWRFIWDSNQPQHF | TGTGCCTGGAGGTTCATTTGGGATAGCAATCAGCCCCAGCATTTT
TRBD2 | many | TRBJ2-7 | TRBV20-1 | CSAHRRLAGAYEQYF | TGCAGTGCCCATCGAAGGCTAGCGGGGGCCTACGAGCAGTACTTC
- | - | TRBJ1-1 | TRBV7-2 | CASSLPPSGKAFF | TGTGCCAGCAGCTTACCCCCAAGTGGGAAAGCTTTCTTT
- | few | TRBJ2-7 | TRBV9 | CASSVGVWGEQYF | TGTGCCAGCAGCGTAGGGGTTTGGGGCGAGCAGTACTTC
- | - | TRBJ2-2 | TRBV24-1 | CATSDTRTGGGGELFF | TGTGCCACCAGTGACACCCGGACAGGAGGGGGCGGGGAGCTGTTTTTT
TRBD2 | - | TRBJ2-3 | TRBV20-1 | CSAPSVAGATDTQYF | TGCAGTGCCCCATCGGTAGCGGGAGCCACAGATACGCAGTATTTT
- | - | TRBJ1-1 | TRBV20-1 | CSAREWDVEAFF | TGCAGTGCTAGAGAGTGGGACGTTGAAGCTTTCTTT
- | once | TRBJ2-2 | TRBV5-1 | CASSPAGLTGELFF | TGCGCCAGCAGCCCAGCGGGCCTCACCGGGGAGCTGTTTTTT
- | - | TRBJ2-7 | TRBV12-3/TRBV12-4 | CASSLVDAGVDEQYF | TGTGCCAGCAGTTTAGTCGACGCAGGGGTGGACGAGCAGTACTTC
- | few | TRBJ2-7 | TRBV3-1 | CASSQDRLAQETSYEQYF | TGTGCCAGCAGCCAAGATCGTCTCGCACAGGAGACCTCCTACGAGCAGTACTTC
TRBD2 | - | TRBJ2-1 | TRBV10-3 | CATSFSGRDNEQFF | TGTGCCACTTCGTTTTCGGGGAGGGACAATGAGCAGTTCTTC
- | many | TRBJ1-1 | TRBV7-9 | CATQGQNTEAFF | TGTGCCACACAGGGTCAGAACACTGAAGCTTTCTTT
- | - | TRBJ2-1 | TRBV12-3/TRBV12-4 | CASSLLGGANEQFF | TGTGCCAGCAGTTTGCTAGGGGGGGCAAATGAGCAGTTCTTC
TRBD2 | - | TRBJ2-2 | TRBV12-3/TRBV12-4 | CASSFGLADYTGELFF | TGTGCCAGCAGTTTTGGACTAGCGGATTACACCGGGGAGCTGTTTTTT
TRBD2 | few | TRBJ2-3 | TRBV7-9 | CASSSTAGAPTDTQYF | TGTGCCAGCAGCTCGACGGCGGGAGCCCCCACAGATACGCAGTATTTT
- | few | TRBJ1-2 | TRBV5-1 | CASRVGGYGYTF | TGCGCCAGCAGAGTCGGAGGCTATGGCTACACCTTC